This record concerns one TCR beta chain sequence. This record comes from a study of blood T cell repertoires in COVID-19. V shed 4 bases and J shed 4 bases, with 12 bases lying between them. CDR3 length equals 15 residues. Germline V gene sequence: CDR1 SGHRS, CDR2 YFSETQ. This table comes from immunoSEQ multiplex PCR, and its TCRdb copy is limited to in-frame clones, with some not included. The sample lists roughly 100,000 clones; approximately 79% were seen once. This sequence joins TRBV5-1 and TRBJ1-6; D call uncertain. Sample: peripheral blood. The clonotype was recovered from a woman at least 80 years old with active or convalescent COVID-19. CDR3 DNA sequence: TGCGCCAGCAGCCCCCTCGGGTATTATAATTCACCCCTCCACTTT. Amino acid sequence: CASSPLGYYNSPLHF. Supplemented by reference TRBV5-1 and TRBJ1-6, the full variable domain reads KAGVTQTPRYLIKTRGQQVTLSCSPISGHRSVSWYQQTPGQGLQFLFEYFSETQRNKGNFPGRFSGRQFSNSRSEMNVSTLELGDSALYLCASSPLGYYNSPLHFGNGTRLTVT.